This TCR beta chain was sequenced for a study of cytomegalovirus exposure and HLA in healthy donors. Study results and limitations: Most likely, a cluster of highly shared sequence variants arose as a sequencing artifact. The authors later linked a missense DCLRE1C variant to TCR beta V- and J-gene trimming. A few V segments could not be told apart, such as TRBV6-2 and TRBV6-3, and were left out. Productive rates of about 90% or about 30% were seen for most TCR beta V segments in an earlier analysis.

Primers for the PCR totalled 60 Vbeta and 13 Jbeta. TCRdb's table, derived via immunoSEQ multiplex PCR, lists solely in-frame clones and lacks some. The table includes around 150,000 clones, 80% to 85% detected once. The CDR3 length is 17 residues. V shed 5 bases, J shed 7 bases, and the junction held 19 bases outside the gene matches. Per germline, CDR1 MDHEN and CDR2 SYDVKM. Details on this clone: The antigen remains undetermined.

The sequence was obtained from a man in his late teens or twenties in good health and CMV-seronegative. Sequences were obtained from PBMCs. The chain couples TRBV28 to TRBJ1-1, with 7 bases that match TRBD1. CDR3 region: CASSKYRGGGAQGEAFF. In DNA, the CDR3 is TGTGCCAGCAGTAAGTACAGGGGTGGAGGCGCGCAGGGTGAAGCTTTCTTT.